This TCR beta chain was documented in a study of T cell responses to AZD1222 COVID-19 vaccine. This clone was counted only a few times. The assay was immunoSEQ multiplex PCR, and TCRdb's table has in-frame clones only and misses some. The sample includes 60,000 to 70,000 clones, 65% to 90% of them seen just once. The CDR3 runs to 14 residues. The germline gives CDR1 GTSNPN, CDR2 SVGIG (reference sequence). The V gene lost 3 bases and the J gene lost 2 bases, with 12 bases spanning the gap. The sequenced sample was peripheral blood, obtained on day 0 of AZD1222 vaccination. The sequence was obtained from an adult in good health. The chain joins TRBV30 to TRBJ2-3, with no clear D. The CDR3: CAWRESVLTDTQYF. CDR3 DNA sequence: TGTGCCTGGAGAGAATCGGTCCTCACAGATACGCAGTATTTT. Filled out from reference TRBV30 and TRBJ2-3, the complete variable domain reads SQTIHQWPATLVQPVGSPLSLECTVEGTSNPNLYWYRQAAGRGLQLLFYSVGIGQISSEVPQNLSASRPQDRQFILSSKKLLLSDSGFYLCAWRESVLTDTQYFGPGTRLTVL.